This entry concerns a single T cell receptor (beta chain). The data were taken from a study of shared clonotypes between healthy human individuals. Trimming left V 0 bases short and J 6 bases short, with 6 bases between. The germline V gene encodes CDR1 SGHTS and CDR2 YDEGEE. This CDR3 is built from 12 residues. Only in-frame clones appear in the TCRdb table, and some are missing; sequencing was by immunoSEQ multiplex PCR. The sample includes 400,000 or so clones, 90% to 97% of them seen just once. The clonotype was recovered from a man aged 30 to 39 in good health. The J gene is TRBJ2-5, the V gene TRBV5-8, with unresolved D. Material for sequencing was memory CD8+ T cells sorted from blood. Subset specified: CD45RO+ cells pooled with CCR7-negative TemRA cells. This chain's CDR3 is CASSLGQKTQYF. In nucleotides, the CDR3 is TGTGCCAGCAGCTTGGGCCAGAAGACCCAGTACTTC.